The 17 T cell receptor beta chains below were found in one sample sequenced in a study of blood T cell repertoires in COVID-19. Sequenced by immunoSEQ multiplex PCR; TCRdb stores in-frame clones only, minus some. The sample records around 69,000 clones, approximately 81% being singletons. The sample was peripheral blood. Receptor source: a man in his fifties with active COVID-19.

The chain links TRBV12-5 to TRBJ1-4; D ambiguous. Trimming stripped 2 bases from V and 7 bases from J, with 11 bases between. This CDR3 region has 14 residues. Germline V gives CDR1 LGHNT, CDR2 FRNRAP. Written as DNA, the CDR3 is TGTGCTAGTGGTTTGTTGGAGGGATTTGAAAAACTGTTTTTT. Translation gives CASGLLEGFEKLFF.

The CDR3 nucleotides read TGTGCCAGCAGCCGCCCAACGCCGGGACTAGCGGACAATGAGCAGTTCTTC. Its translation: CASSRPTPGLADNEQFF. J is TRBJ2-1 and V is TRBV3-1 (or the pseudogene TRBV3-2), with 11 bases lining up with TRBD2. The germline V gene has CDR1 LGHDT and CDR2 YNNKEL (reference sequence). J lost 5 bases, V lost 4 bases, and 10 bases had no gene match. The CDR3 contains 17 residues.

This chain connects TRBV24-1 to TRBJ2-2; the D gene is possibly TRBD1 (7 bases). V was pared by 2 bases and J by 4 bases, with 16 bases between. This CDR3 region has 17 residues. Germline-derived CDR1 and CDR2 are KGHDR and SFDVKD. The DNA for the CDR3 is TGTGCCACCAGTGATTCGGGCGGGACAGCGGCCACCGGGGAGCTGTTTTTT. This encodes CATSDSGGTAATGELFF.

Written as DNA, the CDR3 is TGTGCCAGCAGCGAGAGCTCTGGAAACACCATATATTTT. Protein product: CASSESSGNTIYF. The chain joins TRBV7-2 to TRBJ1-3; D is unresolved. In germline, CDR1 is SGHTA, CDR2 FQGNSA. This CDR3 contains 13 residues. V lost 5 bases, J lost 0 bases, and 5 bases lay in between.

This rearrangement joins TRBV19 to TRBJ1-5; no clear D gene. Germline V lookup: CDR1 LNHDA, CDR2 SQIVND (reference sequence). The V gene lost 3 bases and the J gene lost 0 bases, with 3 bases spanning the gap. The CDR3 covers 13 residues. The CDR3 loop reads CASSISSNQPQHF. In DNA, the CDR3 is TGTGCCAGTAGTATTAGTAGCAATCAGCCCCAGCATTTT.

The V gene is TRBV11-3, the J gene TRBJ1-1, with D tentatively TRBD1 (6 bases). The germline V and J ends were trimmed by 0 bases and 8 bases, with 16 bases remaining between them. CDR3 length: 15 amino acids. CDR1 SGHNT and CDR2 YENEEA come from the germline V gene. CDR3 amino acids: CASSLDGAGASEAFF. As DNA, the CDR3 is TGTGCCAGCAGCTTAGATGGGGCAGGGGCTTCCGAAGCTTTCTTT.

This clone was seen more than once but under ten times. The chain carries TRBV9 and TRBJ2-1; a possible D gene is TRBD2 (5 bases). CDR3 length: 14 residues. The germline V gene has CDR1 SGDLS and CDR2 YYNGEE. Trimming removed 2 bases at V and 6 bases at J, with 12 bases between. The CDR3: CASSVSTRVNEQFF. The CDR3 DNA follows: TGTGCCAGCAGCGTGAGCACTAGAGTCAATGAGCAGTTCTTC. Full variable domain (remainder filled in from reference TRBV9 and TRBJ2-1): DSGVTQTPKHLITATGQRVTLRCSPRSGDLSVYWYQQSLDQGLQFLIQYYNGEERAKGNILERFSAQQFPDLHSELNLSSLELGDSALYFCASSVSTRVNEQFFGPGTRLTVL.

The rearrangement links TRBV30 to TRBJ1-1; D is undetermined. V was clipped by 3 bases and J by 4 bases, with 9 bases between them. CDR3 length: 12 amino acids. Germline V gene lookup returns CDR1 GTSNPN and CDR2 SVGIG (reference sequence). CDR3 protein: CAWRVGGTEAFF. For the CDR3, the DNA is TGTGCCTGGAGGGTCGGCGGCACTGAAGCTTTCTTT.

V usage is TRBV5-6 and J usage is TRBJ2-2, with D unclear. The V end lost 0 bases, the J end lost 5 bases, and 14 bases lay between the germline ends. Germline values: CDR1 SGHDT, CDR2 YYEEEE. The CDR3 sequence is 16 residues long. CDR3: CASSLVDSIRTGELFF. CDR3 in DNA: TGTGCCAGCAGCTTGGTCGACTCAATCCGGACCGGGGAGCTGTTTTTT.

The chain uses TRBV29-1 and TRBJ2-1; weak D call: TRBD2 (6 bases). Germline values: CDR1 SQVTM, CDR2 ANQGSEA. The CDR3 consists of 13 residues. Trimming cost V 7 bases and J 6 bases, with 16 bases left between them. The CDR3 loop is CSAAPRGGNEQFF. CDR3 nucleotide sequence: TGCAGCGCCGCCCCGCGGGGAGGCAATGAGCAGTTCTTC.

V and J are TRBV5-6 and TRBJ2-2; no clear D. Trimming shortened V by 0 bases and J by 8 bases, and 11 bases separated the two germline ends. Germline lookup yields CDR1 SGHDT and CDR2 YYEEEE. The CDR3 spans 14 residues. The CDR3 nucleotides are TGTGCCAGCAGCTTGGTCCCGGGTCGTGGGGAGCTGTTTTTT. It yields the protein CASSLVPGRGELFF. Variable domain in full (rest from reference TRBV5-6 and TRBJ2-2): DAGVTQSPTHLIKTRGQQVTLRCSPKSGHDTVSWYQQALGQGPQFIFQYYEEEERQRGNFPDRFSGHQFPNYSSELNVNALLLGDSALYLCASSLVPGRGELFFGEGSRLTVL.

This chain joins TRBV25-1 and TRBJ1-4; tentative D call: TRBD1 (5 bases). Per germline, CDR1 MGHDK and CDR2 SYGVNS. There are 15 residues in the CDR3. V shed 7 bases and J shed 5 bases, with 17 bases lying between them. CDR3 protein: CASKWGSGGNEKLFF. The CDR3 region has the DNA TGTGCCAGCAAGTGGGGGAGTGGGGGGAATGAAAAACTGTTTTTT. The full variable domain, with the rest looked up from reference TRBV25-1 and TRBJ1-4, is EADIYQTPRYLVIGTGKKITLECSQTMGHDKMYWYQQDPGMELHLIHYSYGVNSTEKGDLSSESTVSRIRTEHFPLTLESARPSHTSQYLCASKWGSGGNEKLFFGSGTQLSVL.

This chain joins TRBV25-1 and TRBJ2-1, with 9 bases that match TRBD2. Germline lookup yields CDR1 MGHDK and CDR2 SYGVNS. The CDR3 is 16 amino acids. V shed 2 bases, J shed 6 bases, and the junction held 8 bases outside the gene matches. The chain's CDR3 is CASSEQPSGIRNEQFF. Written as DNA, the CDR3 is TGTGCCAGCAGTGAACAACCTAGCGGGATCCGCAATGAGCAGTTCTTC.

The chain links TRBV2 to TRBJ2-7; 7 bases line up with TRBD1. The CDR3 is 13 residues long. V trimming: 6 bases; J trimming: 1 base; junction bases outside the gene matches: 3. Germline-derived CDR1 and CDR2 are SNHLY and FYNNEI. This CDR3 is CASSEGQSYEQYF. The CDR3 DNA sequence: TGTGCCAGCAGCGAGGGACAGTCCTACGAGCAGTACTTC.

The V call is TRBV11-2, the J call TRBJ1-4; D gene unclear. Germline V gives CDR1 SGHAT, CDR2 FQNNGV. This CDR3 has 15 residues. Trimming cost V 5 bases and J 0 bases, with 10 bases left between them. The CDR3 DNA is TGTGCCAGCAGCCTCGGGGTTGCAACTAATGAAAAACTGTTTTTT. It codes for CASSLGVATNEKLFF.

The genes are TRBV6-4 and TRBJ1-2; 9 positions match TRBD1. The CDR3 length is 13 residues. The V gene end was trimmed by 2 bases and the J gene end by 6 bases; junction bases not matched to a gene: 1. Germline lookup yields CDR1 MRHNA and CDR2 SNTAGT. The CDR3, as DNA: TGTGCCAGCAGTGACCGGACAGGGGATGGCTACACCTTC. As protein: CASSDRTGDGYTF.

The rearrangement uses TRBV6-5 and TRBJ1-5; no firm D call. Germline V CDR1 and CDR2: MNHEY, SVGAGI. V lost 6 bases, J lost 0 bases, and 9 bases lay in between. This CDR3 is 14 amino acids long. The CDR3: CASSSTVSNQPQHF. CDR3 sequence (DNA): TGTGCCAGCAGCTCAACAGTTAGCAATCAGCCCCAGCATTTT.